The sequence of this T cell receptor beta chain was determined in a study of shared clonotypes between healthy human individuals. Data came from immunoSEQ multiplex PCR; TCRdb stores just in-frame clones and leaves some out. The table lists 2 million to 2.5 million clones, around 95% of them singletons. CDR3 length equals 15 residues. The TCR sequence derives from a man aged 18 to 30 in good health. The chain carries TRBV21-1 and TRBJ1-3. TRBV21-1 is a known pseudogene. The sequencing input was naive CD4+ T cells sorted from blood. Noted subset: CD45RA+ positively selected. This chain's CDR3 is CASYGAGLSGNTIYF. The CDR3, as DNA: TGTGCCAGCTACGGGGCGGGGCTCTCTGGAAACACCATATATTTT.